This T cell receptor beta chain was sequenced in a study of blood T cell repertoires in COVID-19. For the study at large: Whether acute or convalescent, the COVID-19 samples came from the United States, Italy and Spain.

This clone came up a few times. The CDR3 runs to 15 residues. V lost 4 bases and J 3 bases, leaving 15 bases between the germline ends. CDR1 and CDR2 (germline): SEHNR, FQNEAQ (reference sequence). Original processing methods: Reference gene primer amplification gave nucleated cell count estimates. Data came from immunoSEQ multiplex PCR; TCRdb stores just in-frame clones and leaves some out. The V and J calls and the clone size are those of that table, but D and trimming were determined from the DNA. Among roughly 100,000 clones listed, roughly three quarters were seen once. The clonotype was recovered from a woman at least 80 years old with acute or convalescent COVID-19. The specimen sequenced was peripheral blood. V usage is TRBV7-9 and J usage is TRBJ1-2, with D possibly being TRBD1 (6 bases). The CDR3: CASSSEGDLDYGYTF. In DNA, the CDR3 is TGTGCCAGCAGCTCCGAGGGGGACCTTGACTATGGCTACACCTTC.